The 22 T cell receptor beta chains below come from one sample, sequenced in a study of persistence of HIV-infected CD4 T cells. Cells were stimulated with overlapping HIV-1 Gag 15-mer peptides. Responding CD4+ T cells were sorted by upregulation of both CD40 ligand and CD69. Sequencing used immunoSEQ version 4 in survey mode. Assay used: immunoSEQ multiplex PCR; TCRdb lists only in-frame clones, some missing. The sample lists over 15,000 clones; approximately 60% were seen once. These receptors have no identified antigens. The sample in question was CD4+ T cells sorted from PBMCs after roughly 19-hour stimulation, obtained from a patient who received antiretroviral therapy. The source is an adult woman with HIV who was CMV-seropositive.

The J gene is TRBJ1-2, the V gene TRBV27; unclear D gene. This CDR3 comprises 13 residues. V lost 5 bases to trimming and J lost 1 base, with 8 bases between them. Germline assignment: CDR1 MNHEY and CDR2 SMNVEV (reference sequence). The CDR3 nucleotides are TGTGCCAGCAGTCCAGCATTTAACTATGGCTACACCTTC. It specifies CASSPAFNYGYTF.

The chain couples TRBV5-1 to TRBJ1-4, with 10 bases matching TRBD1. Germline trimming cut 0 bases from V and 7 bases from J; bases unmatched to any gene: 3. The CDR3 runs 15 residues. Germline CDR1 and CDR2: SGHRS and YFSETQ. The CDR3 DNA reads TGCGCCAGCAGCTTGGACGGGACAGGGGTTGAAAAACTGTTTTTT. It specifies CASSLDGTGVEKLFF.

This clone is a singleton in its sample. The chain recombines TRBV27 with TRBJ1-6; D unclear. This CDR3 has 17 amino acids. The V and J ends lost 4 bases and 0 bases respectively, with 13 bases between them. Per the germline V gene, CDR1 is MNHEY and CDR2 is SMNVEV (reference sequence). CDR3 loop: CASSSTVDISYNSPLHF. CDR3 nucleotide sequence: TGTGCCAGCAGTTCAACCGTAGACATCTCCTATAATTCACCCCTCCACTTT.

The table lists this clone with a few counts. The CDR3 nucleotides read TGCGCCAGCAGCTGGGACAGGGGACCTGGAAACACCATATATTTT. Translated, it gives CASSWDRGPGNTIYF. This chain links TRBV5-1 with TRBJ1-3, with TRBD1 matching over 10 bases. J gave up 2 bases and V 3 bases, and 2 bases lay outside the gene matches. The CDR3 spans 15 residues. Germline assignment: CDR1 SGHRS and CDR2 YFSETQ. The whole variable domain, filled in from reference TRBV5-1 and TRBJ1-3, reads KAGVTQTPRYLIKTRGQQVTLSCSPISGHRSVSWYQQTPGQGLQFLFEYFSETQRNKGNFPGRFSGRQFSNSRSEMNVSTLELGDSALYLCASSWDRGPGNTIYFGEGSWLTVV.

The chain recombines TRBV5-6 with TRBJ2-2, with D hard to call. V lost 0 bases, J lost 5 bases, and 8 bases lay in between. This CDR3 is 14 amino acids long. CDR1 SGHDT and CDR2 YYEEEE come from the germline V gene. The CDR3 spells CASSLDLRTGELFF. The CDR3 nucleotides read TGTGCCAGCAGCTTGGACCTACGTACCGGGGAGCTGTTTTTT.

The CDR3 loop is CASSPQLGTDTQYF. DNA of the CDR3: TGTGCCAGCTCACCACAGCTGGGCACAGATACGCAGTATTTT. This chain links TRBV18 with TRBJ2-3; D is ambiguous. The germline V gene has CDR1 KGHSH and CDR2 LQKENI. V gave up 1 base and J gave up 1 base, with 6 bases separating them. CDR3 length equals 14 residues.

Written as DNA, the CDR3 is TGTGCCAGCAGTTCTATAGCGGGGGGCCCTAGCTCCTACAATGAGCAGTTCTTC. Translating gives CASSSIAGGPSSYNEQFF. The chain links TRBV27 to TRBJ2-1, with TRBD2 identical over 10 bases. The V segment lost 4 bases and the J segment 0 bases; nucleotides outside the gene matches: 9. The CDR3 extends over 18 amino acids. CDR1 is MNHEY and CDR2 is SMNVEV in the germline V gene (reference sequence).

In DNA form, the CDR3 reads TGTGCCAGTAGTATTATAGCGGGGGACACAGATACGCAGTATTTT. Amino acids: CASSIIAGDTDTQYF. The genes are TRBV19 and TRBJ2-3; 9 nucleotides agree with TRBD2. Germline loops: CDR1 LNHDA, CDR2 SQIVND (reference sequence). The CDR3 is 15 residues long. V shed 3 bases and J 2 bases; nucleotides not matched to a gene: 3.

The genes are TRBV14 and TRBJ1-6; the D gene is possibly TRBD1 (6 bases). The ends were cut back, 4 bases at V and 10 bases at J, with 11 bases in the middle. Germline-derived CDR1 and CDR2 are SGHDN and FVKESK. The CDR3 is 13 residues long. CDR3 region: CASSPFQGSPLHF. CDR3 nucleotides: TGTGCCAGCAGCCCCTTCCAGGGGTCACCCCTCCACTTT.

This chain connects TRBV6-1 to TRBJ2-7; D may correspond to TRBD1 or TRBD2 (6 bases each). Germline CDR1 and CDR2: MNHNS and SASEGT. Trimming left V 1 base short and J 1 base short, with 17 bases between. The CDR3 is made up of 17 amino acids. This CDR3 reads CASSEGGPSRGSYEQYF. The DNA for the CDR3 is TGTGCCAGCAGTGAAGGGGGGCCCTCACGGGGGTCCTACGAGCAGTACTTC.

This chain links TRBV7-2 with TRBJ1-1; D remains ambiguous. The CDR3 is 13 amino acids. Germline-derived CDR1 and CDR2 are SGHTA and FQGNSA. The V and J ends lost 3 bases and 0 bases respectively, with 5 bases between them. The CDR3 nucleotides read TGTGCCAGCAGCTTTGTACTGAACACTGAAGCTTTCTTT. Residues: CASSFVLNTEAFF.

The rearrangement joins TRBV19 to TRBJ1-1; D is perhaps TRBD1 (5 bases). The CDR3 sequence is 15 residues long. CDR1 is LNHDA, CDR2 SQIVND, per germline (reference sequence). V was shortened by 4 bases and J by 3 bases, with 15 bases between the two germline ends. The CDR3: CASSTLGVKDTEAFF. CDR3 nucleotide sequence: TGTGCCAGTAGTACCCTAGGGGTGAAAGACACTGAAGCTTTCTTT.

The chain joins TRBV29-1 to TRBJ1-2; maybe TRBD1 (6 bases). This CDR3 is built from 12 residues. The germline V gene has CDR1 SQVTM and CDR2 ANQGSEA. DNA of the CDR3: TGCAGTTCGTGGGGGGGCTTATATGGCTACACCTTC. Protein: CSSWGGLYGYTF.

CDR3 sequence (DNA): TGTGCCAGCAGCTTAGGCCAGTGGGGGCTAGATTTCTACAATGAGCAGTTCTTC. Translation: CASSLGQWGLDFYNEQFF. The rearrangement links TRBV13 to TRBJ2-1, with D possibly matching TRBD1 (6 bases). The CDR3 has 18 amino acids. Germline lookup yields CDR1 PRHDT and CDR2 FYEKMQ (reference sequence). V was trimmed by 0 bases and J by 3 bases, leaving 18 bases between them.

This clone was counted a single time. This chain uses TRBV30 with TRBJ2-2; D unresolved. This CDR3 comprises 13 residues. The ends were cut back, 3 bases at V and 4 bases at J, with 9 bases in the middle. The germline V gene encodes CDR1 GTSNPN and CDR2 SVGIG (reference sequence). DNA for the CDR3: TGTGCCTGGAGAAGTTATTTCACCGGGGAGCTGTTTTTT. Its protein product is CAWRSYFTGELFF.

V is TRBV28 and J is TRBJ1-2, with no clear D. The CDR3 is 12 amino acids. Germline-derived CDR1 and CDR2 are MDHEN and SYDVKM. Trimming took 6 bases from V and 4 from J, leaving 9 bases between them. The CDR3 nucleotides read TGTGCCAGCAGCTGGACTTCCTATGGCTACACCTTC. Its protein product is CASSWTSYGYTF.

V is TRBV9 and J is TRBJ1-1; D remains ambiguous. From germline, CDR1 is SGDLS and CDR2 YYNGEE. Trimming pared 0 bases from V and 10 bases from J, leaving 13 bases between. The CDR3 sequence is 13 residues long. Written as DNA, the CDR3 is TGTGCCAGCAGCGTAGGCCAAGGGCAGAGAGCTTTCTTT. Amino acid sequence: CASSVGQGQRAFF.

This clone has more than one count but fewer than ten. V and J are TRBV5-1 and TRBJ1-3; D unclear. The CDR3 sequence is 11 residues long. Germline lookup yields CDR1 SGHRS and CDR2 YFSETQ. The V end lost 8 bases, the J end lost 2 bases, and 5 bases lay between the germline ends. CDR3 sequence (DNA): TGCGCCAGTGCGACTGGAAACACCATATATTTT. The encoded protein is CASATGNTIYF.

CDR3 in amino acids: CASSSGWVQNSPLHF. The DNA for the CDR3 is TGTGCCAGCAGCTCCGGGTGGGTACAAAATTCACCCCTCCACTTT. The chain uses TRBV7-2 and TRBJ1-6, with D uncertain. The germline V gene encodes CDR1 SGHTA and CDR2 FQGNSA. This CDR3 spans 15 amino acids. Trimming pared 4 bases from V and 7 bases from J, leaving 14 bases between.

This clone was picked up a small number of times. CDR3 protein: CSVDPTGLNTEAFF. CDR3 sequence (DNA): TGCAGCGTTGACCCGACAGGGTTAAACACTGAAGCTTTCTTT. The rearrangement links TRBV29-1 to TRBJ1-1, with 7 bases matching TRBD1. Germline V gene lookup returns CDR1 SQVTM and CDR2 ANQGSEA. CDR3 length: 14 residues. V was clipped by 3 bases and J by 2 bases; unmatched bases: 6.

In regard to this clone: The same CDR3 is also encoded by other DNA sequences in this sample. This chain uses TRBV18 with TRBJ1-1, with D perhaps TRBD1 (5 bases). From germline, CDR1 is KGHSH and CDR2 LQKENI. The CDR3 covers 15 residues. V was clipped by 1 base and J by 3 bases, with 12 bases between them. CDR3 nucleotides: TGTGCCAGCTCACCACGTCAGGGCAAAGACACTGAAGCTTTCTTT. As protein: CASSPRQGKDTEAFF.

The chain carries TRBV5-1 and TRBJ2-3; D unresolved. Trimming took 4 bases from V and 0 from J, leaving 15 bases between them. The CDR3 has 16 residues. From germline, CDR1 is SGHRS and CDR2 YFSETQ. CDR3 region: CASSPTGFPSTDTQYF. CDR3 sequence (DNA): TGCGCCAGCAGCCCGACCGGGTTTCCTAGCACAGATACGCAGTATTTT.